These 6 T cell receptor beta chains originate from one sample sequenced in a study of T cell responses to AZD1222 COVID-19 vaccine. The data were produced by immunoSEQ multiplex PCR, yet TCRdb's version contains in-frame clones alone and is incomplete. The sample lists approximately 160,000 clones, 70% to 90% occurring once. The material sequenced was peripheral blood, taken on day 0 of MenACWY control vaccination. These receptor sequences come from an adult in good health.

The CDR3 here is CASRGRGNNNEKLFF. The CDR3 DNA is TGTGCCAGCAGGGGACGAGGGAATAATAATGAAAAACTGTTTTTT. V usage is TRBV13 and J usage is TRBJ1-4; perhaps TRBD1 as D (5 bases). The length of the CDR3 is 15 residues. Trimming took off 6 bases at V and 4 bases at J, with 15 bases between the two ends. Germline lookup yields CDR1 PRHDT and CDR2 FYEKMQ (reference sequence).

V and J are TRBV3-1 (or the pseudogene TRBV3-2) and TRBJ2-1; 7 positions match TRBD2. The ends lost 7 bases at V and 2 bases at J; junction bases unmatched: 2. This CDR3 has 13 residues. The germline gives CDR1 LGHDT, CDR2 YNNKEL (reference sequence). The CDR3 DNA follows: TGTGCCAGCACCGGGACTACCTACAATGAGCAGTTCTTC. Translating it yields CASTGTTYNEQFF.

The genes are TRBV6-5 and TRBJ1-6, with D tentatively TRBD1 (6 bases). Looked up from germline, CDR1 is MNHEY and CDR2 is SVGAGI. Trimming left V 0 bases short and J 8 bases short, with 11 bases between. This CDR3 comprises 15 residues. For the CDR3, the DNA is TGTGCCAGCAGTTACTCGCCCCAGGGGCATTCACCCCTCCACTTT. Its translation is CASSYSPQGHSPLHF.

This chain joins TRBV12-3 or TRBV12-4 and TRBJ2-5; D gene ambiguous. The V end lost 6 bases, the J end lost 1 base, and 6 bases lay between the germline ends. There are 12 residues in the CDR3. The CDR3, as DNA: TGTGCCAGCAGGCTTCGCCAAGAGACCCAGTACTTC. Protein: CASRLRQETQYF.

CDR3: CASSFGTDEKLFF. CDR3 coding DNA: TGCGCCAGCAGCTTTGGGACAGATGAAAAACTGTTTTTT. The V gene is TRBV5-1, the J gene TRBJ1-4; 7 positions match TRBD1. Trimming removed 2 bases from V and 6 bases from J; junction bases left unmatched: 1. The CDR3 length is 13 residues. Per the germline V gene, CDR1 is SGHRS and CDR2 is YFSETQ.

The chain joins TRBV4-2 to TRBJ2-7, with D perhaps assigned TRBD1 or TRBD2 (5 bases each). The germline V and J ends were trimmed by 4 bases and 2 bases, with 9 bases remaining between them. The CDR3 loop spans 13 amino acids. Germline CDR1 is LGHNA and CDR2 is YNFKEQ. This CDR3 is CASSRGPTYEQYF. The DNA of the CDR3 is TGTGCCAGCAGCCGGGGACCTACCTACGAGCAGTACTTC.